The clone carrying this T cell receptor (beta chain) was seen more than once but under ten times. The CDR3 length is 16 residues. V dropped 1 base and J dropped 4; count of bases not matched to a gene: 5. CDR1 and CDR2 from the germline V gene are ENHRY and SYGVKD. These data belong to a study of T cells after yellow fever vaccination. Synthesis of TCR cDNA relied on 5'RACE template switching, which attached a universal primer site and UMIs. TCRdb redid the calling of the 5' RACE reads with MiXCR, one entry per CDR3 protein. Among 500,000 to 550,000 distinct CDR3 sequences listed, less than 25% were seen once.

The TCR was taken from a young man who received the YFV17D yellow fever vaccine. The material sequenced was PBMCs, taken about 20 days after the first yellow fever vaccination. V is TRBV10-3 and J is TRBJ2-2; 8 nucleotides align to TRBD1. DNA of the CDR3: TGTGCCATCAGTGAGTTAGGACAGGGAAGCACCGGGGAGCTGTTTTTT. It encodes CAISELGQGSTGELFF.